These 17 T cell receptor beta chains were all obtained from the same sample, sequenced in a study of blood T cell repertoires in COVID-19. Produced via immunoSEQ multiplex PCR; TCRdb's table is partial and in-frame only. Of a few hundred thousand clones listed, around 91% are singletons. The sequenced sample was peripheral blood. These receptors were collected from a woman aged 55 to 70 with acute or convalescent COVID-19.

The rearrangement links TRBV6-5 to TRBJ2-1, with D possibly being TRBD2 (5 bases). Trimming shortened V by 6 bases and J by 2 bases, and 14 bases separated the two germline ends. Germline CDR1 is MNHEY and CDR2 is SVGAGI. The CDR3 spans 15 residues. The CDR3 loop reads CASSLRSGTYNEQFF. The CDR3 DNA reads TGTGCCAGCAGCCTCCGGAGCGGTACCTACAATGAGCAGTTCTTC.

This clone was seen just once. V gene TRBV10-3 combines with J gene TRBJ1-3; D unresolved. Germline V gene data show CDR1 as ENHRY and CDR2 as SYGVKD. CDR3 length equals 13 residues. V lost 10 bases to trimming and J lost 6 bases, with 16 bases between them. This CDR3 is CATHPGEANTIYF. CDR3 coding DNA: TGTGCCACCCACCCCGGGGAAGCAAACACCATATATTTT.

The chain uses TRBV5-1 and TRBJ2-7; possibly TRBD1 for D (6 bases). This CDR3 contains 15 residues. Trimming took off 4 bases at V and 6 bases at J, with 20 bases between the two ends. Per the germline V gene, CDR1 is SGHRS and CDR2 is YFSETQ. The CDR3 protein is CASSHNRARGGEQYF. CDR3 nucleotides: TGCGCCAGCAGCCACAACAGGGCACGGGGTGGCGAGCAGTACTTC.

DNA for the CDR3: TGTGCCACCAGTTACGGGCAGGGGCGCTGGGAGCAGTACTTC. Its protein is CATSYGQGRWEQYF. The V and J genes are TRBV24-1 and TRBJ2-7; TRBD1 is a possible D gene (6 bases). Germline V lookup: CDR1 KGHDR, CDR2 SFDVKD. The V end lost 6 bases, the J end lost 7 bases, and 18 bases lay between the germline ends. The CDR3 loop spans 14 amino acids.

CDR3 DNA: TGTGCCAGCGGGACTGACACCGGGGAGCTGTTTTTT. Amino acids: CASGTDTGELFF. The V and J genes are TRBV9 and TRBJ2-2, with TRBD2 as a possible D gene (6 bases). CDR1 is SGDLS and CDR2 is YYNGEE in the germline V gene. Trimming stripped 7 bases from V and 3 bases from J, with 7 bases between. The CDR3 has 12 residues.

V gene TRBV1 combines with J gene TRBJ1-2. TRBV1 corresponds to a pseudogene. This CDR3 is built from 17 residues. The CDR3 region has the DNA TGCACCAGCAGCCAAGTTGAGGCAGGGAGGTTGGGCTATGGCTACACCTTC. Its protein product is CTSSQVEAGRLGYGYTF.

The chain recombines TRBV27 with TRBJ1-4; TRBD1 matches 7 bases. Germline V gives CDR1 MNHEY, CDR2 SMNVEV (reference sequence). J was trimmed by 3 bases and V by 3 bases; bases with no gene match: 4. This CDR3 comprises 15 residues. CDR3 sequence: CASSFGDSSNEKLFF. DNA of the CDR3: TGTGCCAGCAGTTTCGGGGACAGCTCTAATGAAAAACTGTTTTTT.

The sample holds a few counts of this clone. This chain uses TRBV7-2 with TRBJ1-1; D gene uncertain. V lost 5 bases and J lost 3, with 10 bases in between. CDR3 length: 13 amino acids. The V gene's germline CDR1 is SGHTA and CDR2 FQGNSA. The CDR3 is CASSRGRDTEAFF. DNA for the CDR3: TGTGCCAGCAGCCGTGGGCGTGACACTGAAGCTTTCTTT.

CDR3 amino acids: CASSLARREDTQYF. In DNA, the CDR3 is TGTGCCAGCAGTTTGGCTCGGAGGGAAGATACGCAGTATTTT. This chain links TRBV28 with TRBJ2-3; perhaps TRBD2 as D (6 bases). V was trimmed by 3 bases and J by 5 bases, leaving 12 bases between them. CDR1 is MDHEN, CDR2 SYDVKM, per germline. CDR3 length equals 14 residues.

The chain couples TRBV15 to TRBJ1-4, with D perhaps matching TRBD1 (6 bases). From germline, CDR1 is LNHNV and CDR2 YYDKDF (reference sequence). The CDR3 has 14 residues. Trimming pared 1 base from V and 6 bases from J, leaving 9 bases between. In DNA, the CDR3 is TGTGCCACCAGCAGAGCGGGGGGCTATGAAAAACTGTTTTTT. Protein sequence: CATSRAGGYEKLFF.

The V and J genes are TRBV9 and TRBJ2-2; possibly TRBD1 for D (6 bases). V lost 4 bases to trimming and J lost 2 bases, with 12 bases between them. CDR1 and CDR2 (germline): SGDLS, YYNGEE. The CDR3 extends over 15 amino acids. The DNA for the CDR3 is TGTGCCAGCAGCAACCGGGACAAAAACACCGGGGAGCTGTTTTTT. It yields the protein CASSNRDKNTGELFF.

The chain couples TRBV28 to TRBJ2-7; 11 positions agree with TRBD1. The germline CDR1 and CDR2 sequences are MDHEN and SYDVKM. V shed 6 bases and J 4 bases; nucleotides not matched to a gene: 5. The CDR3 covers 14 residues. The CDR3: CASRGQGARYEQYF. In nucleotides, the CDR3 is TGTGCCAGCAGAGGACAGGGGGCGAGGTACGAGCAGTACTTC.

This clone has just a few counts. The rearrangement uses TRBV6-6 and TRBJ1-5; 8 bases align to TRBD1. The CDR3 sequence is 16 residues long. V shed 7 bases, J shed 3 bases, and the junction held 11 bases outside the gene matches. The germline V gene has CDR1 MNHNY and CDR2 SVGAGI (reference sequence). The CDR3 nucleotides read TGTGCCAGCACCAAAAGAGGGACAGGACCCAATCAGCCCCAGCATTTT. It is translated as CASTKRGTGPNQPQHF.

The chain joins TRBV5-1 to TRBJ1-4, with TRBD1 matching over 9 bases. Germline values: CDR1 SGHRS, CDR2 YFSETQ. The CDR3 length is 15 residues. With V trimmed by 4 bases and J by 8 bases, 9 bases remained unmatched. CDR3 sequence reads: CASSVVGTGQEKLFF. The CDR3 DNA sequence: TGCGCCAGCAGCGTAGTCGGGACAGGGCAAGAAAAACTGTTTTTT.

The chain is built from TRBV11-1 and TRBJ1-2; 10 nucleotides line up with TRBD1. The CDR3 consists of 13 residues. Trimming removed 5 bases from V and 5 bases from J; junction bases left unmatched: 2. CDR1 and CDR2 (germline): SGHAT, FQDESV (reference sequence). The CDR3 loop is CASSPDRGYGYTF. The DNA of the CDR3 is TGTGCCAGCAGCCCGGACAGGGGGTATGGCTACACCTTC.

Here the CDR3 reads CASSSGQYEAFF. The CDR3 DNA reads as TGTGCCAGTAGTTCCGGACAGTATGAAGCTTTCTTT. The gene calls are TRBV19 and TRBJ1-1; possible D gene TRBD1, 6 bases. The germline V gene encodes CDR1 LNHDA and CDR2 SQIVND (reference sequence). CDR3 length equals 12 residues. V lost 5 bases, J lost 7 bases, and 11 bases lay in between.

CDR3 in amino acids: CASSHDGDTQYF. For the CDR3, the DNA is TGTGCCAGCAGCCACGACGGGGATACGCAGTATTTT. The V call is TRBV11-3, the J call TRBJ2-3; D ambiguous. The V gene lost 5 bases and the J gene lost 6 bases, with 9 bases spanning the gap. Germline CDR1 reads SGHNT; CDR2 reads YENEEA. This CDR3 spans 12 amino acids.